A selection of T cell receptor beta chains follows, all from one sample in a study of Ad26.COV2.S vaccination and SARS-CoV-2 variants. Sequencing was performed with immunoSEQ multiplex PCR; in TCRdb, only in-frame clones are kept and a portion is missing. This table holds around 300,000 clones, about 86% found once. Sequenced material: peripheral blood, taken in a trial of Ad26.COV2.S vaccine versus placebo. The receptors stem from a person aged 18-60 years who received the Ad26.COV2.S COVID-19 vaccine or a placebo. Each CDR3 is given with its conserved first and last residue. The D gene is left open where the match is weak. A row's size may be missing; if present it is once, few, many or a size class.

D,J,size,V,DNA,CDR3
-,TRBJ2-5,-,TRBV5-6,TGTGCCAGCAGCTTTACAGGGAGGGGCGCGGAGACCCAGTACTTC,CASSFTGRGAETQYF
TRBD1,TRBJ1-3,-,TRBV3-1/TRBV3-2,TGTGCCAGCAGCCCCAGGGGGGGTAACACCATATATTTT,CASSPRGGNTIYF
-,TRBJ2-3,-,TRBV29-1,TGCAGCGTTGACTCCTGGGCAGATACGCAGTATTTT,CSVDSWADTQYF
-,TRBJ2-2,-,TRBV6-4,TGTGCCAGCAGTGTCGAGGAGGGGGCCGTCGGGGAGCTGTTTTTT,CASSVEEGAVGELFF
-,TRBJ2-7,-,TRBV4-3,TGCGCCAGCAGCCAAGATGAGGAAGGCCTCTACGAGCAGTACTTC,CASSQDEEGLYEQYF
-,TRBJ2-3,-,TRBV12-3/TRBV12-4,TGTGCCAGCAGTCGTACAGATACGCAGTATTTT,CASSRTDTQYF
-,TRBJ1-3,few,TRBV9,TGTGCCAGCAGCGGGGGCAGGGGCTCTGGAAACACCATATATTTT,CASSGGRGSGNTIYF
-,TRBJ2-7,-,TRBV3-1/TRBV3-2,TGTGCCAGCAGCCAAGACCCTCGGACAGCGACTTACGAGCAGTACTTC,CASSQDPRTATYEQYF
-,TRBJ1-1,many,TRBV3-1/TRBV3-2,TGTGCCAGCAGCCAACAGGGAGTGAACACTGAAGCTTTCTTT,CASSQQGVNTEAFF
-,TRBJ2-2,-,TRBV4-3,TGCGCCAGCAGCCAAGCGGGGGTTGTCACCGGGGAGCTGTTTTTT,CASSQAGVVTGELFF
-,TRBJ2-7,-,TRBV30,TGTGCCTGGAGTGTACTGGGCAGGGGTTACGAGCAGTACTTC,CAWSVLGRGYEQYF
-,TRBJ2-5,once,TRBV2,TGTGCCATCTCAACCTGGGAGGCAGAGACCCAGTACTTC,CAISTWEAETQYF
-,TRBJ2-1,-,TRBV7-2,TGTGCCAGCAGCTTACTAGCACACAATGAGCAGTTCTTC,CASSLLAHNEQFF
-,TRBJ1-1,once,TRBV5-1,TGCGCCAGCAGCTTGGAAGACAGTGAGAACACTGAAGCTTTCTTT,CASSLEDSENTEAFF
-,TRBJ2-2,-,TRBV11-3,TGTGCCAGCAGCCCGGGCGTAGGCAGGGAGCTGTTTTTT,CASSPGVGRELFF
TRBD1,TRBJ1-2,-,TRBV10-3,TGTGCCATCAGTGAGACTGGACAGGGGGTGCCCATTAGTGGCTACACCTTC,CAISETGQGVPISGYTF
-,TRBJ2-1,-,TRBV5-8,TGTGCCAGCAGCTTGGGGAGTAGCTACAATGAGCAGTTCTTC,CASSLGSSYNEQFF
-,TRBJ2-2,few,TRBV18,TGTGCCAGCTCAGAGGATCAGATCGGGGAGCTGTTTTTT,CASSEDQIGELFF
-,TRBJ1-6,-,TRBV18,TGTGCCAGCTCACCTCGGACACTCGATAATTCACCCCTCCACTTT,CASSPRTLDNSPLHF
-,TRBJ2-7,-,TRBV4-1,TGCGCCAGCAGCTCTCTTTCCGGGACTCGCCCCTACGAGCAGTACTTC,CASSSLSGTRPYEQYF
-,TRBJ1-1,few,TRBV13,TGTGCCAGCAGCGTGACTGCTACGAACACTGAAGCTTTCTTT,CASSVTATNTEAFF
-,TRBJ2-5,few,TRBV7-9,TGTGCCAGCAGCAACAGTGAGACCCAGTACTTC,CASSNSETQYF
TRBD1,TRBJ1-2,few,TRBV5-1,TGCGCCAGCAGCCCGGGACAGCTCTATGGCTACACCTTC,CASSPGQLYGYTF
-,TRBJ1-6,-,TRBV20-1,TGCAGTGCTAGTGGTGGGTCCCGGAATTCACCCCTCCACTTT,CSASGGSRNSPLHF
-,TRBJ1-2,few,TRBV7-9,TGTGCCAGCAGCGGCGGGAGAAAGGACAGACGCCCGAGTACCTATGGCTACACCTTC,CASSGGRKDRRPSTYGYTF
-,TRBJ2-3,-,TRBV11-2,TGTGCCAGCAGCGAGTACTTCACAGATACGCAGTATTTT,CASSEYFTDTQYF
-,TRBJ2-1,-,TRBV7-2,TGTGCCAGCAGCTTAGTCCGGGACTTACTGGAGTTCTTC,CASSLVRDLLEFF
TRBD2,TRBJ2-3,-,TRBV9,TGTGCCAGCAGCGTAGGCTCTAGCGGGGGGCAAGATACGCAGTATTTT,CASSVGSSGGQDTQYF
-,TRBJ2-7,-,TRBV2,TGTGCCAGCAGTGCTCAGGGTACCTACGAGCAGTACTTC,CASSAQGTYEQYF
TRBD1,TRBJ2-7,-,TRBV4-2,TGTGCCAGCAGCCAGGGACAGGGGCTGGTCTCCGCCGAGCAGTACTTC,CASSQGQGLVSAEQYF
-,TRBJ1-5,-,TRBV4-1,TGCGCCAGCAGCCAAGATCGGCAGGGCAATCAGCCCCAGCATTTT,CASSQDRQGNQPQHF
-,TRBJ1-2,-,TRBV20-1,TGCGTTATACCAGGGGCTTCAGGCTACACCTTC,CVIPGASGYTF
TRBD2,TRBJ2-1,-,TRBV6-5,TGTGCCAGCAGTAACCGACTAGCGGCCTACAATGAGCAGTTCTTC,CASSNRLAAYNEQFF
TRBD2,TRBJ2-1,-,TRBV4-3,TGCGCCAGCAGCCAAGCCATACTCGTTCTAGCGGGAGACGAAGGGGAGCAGTTCTTC,CASSQAILVLAGDEGEQFF
TRBD2,TRBJ2-7,-,TRBV28,TGTGCCAGCAGTCTACTAGCGCCTACCTACGAGCAGTACTTC,CASSLLAPTYEQYF
-,TRBJ2-7,-,TRBV5-1,TGCGCCAGCAGCTTGGAAGGGGACGAGCAGTACTTC,CASSLEGDEQYF
TRBD1,TRBJ1-1,-,TRBV20-1,TGCAGTGCTAGATCGGACAGGGGGGCTTTCTTT,CSARSDRGAFF